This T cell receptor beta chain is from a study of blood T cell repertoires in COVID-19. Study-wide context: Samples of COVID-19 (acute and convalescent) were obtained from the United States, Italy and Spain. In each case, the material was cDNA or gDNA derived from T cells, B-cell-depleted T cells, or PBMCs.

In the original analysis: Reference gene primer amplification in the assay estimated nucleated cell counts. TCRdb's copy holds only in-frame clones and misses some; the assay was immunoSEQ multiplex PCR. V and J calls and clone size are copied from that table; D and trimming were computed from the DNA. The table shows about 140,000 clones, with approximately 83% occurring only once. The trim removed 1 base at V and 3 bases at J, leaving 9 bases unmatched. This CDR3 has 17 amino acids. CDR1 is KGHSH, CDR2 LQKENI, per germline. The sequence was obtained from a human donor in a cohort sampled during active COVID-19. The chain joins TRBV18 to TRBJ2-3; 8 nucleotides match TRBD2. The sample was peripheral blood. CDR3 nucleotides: TGTGCCAGCTCACCACGGATACGGGAGGGCCGGACAGATACGCAGTATTTT. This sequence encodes CASSPRIREGRTDTQYF. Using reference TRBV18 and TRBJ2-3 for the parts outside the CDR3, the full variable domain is NAGVMQNPRHLVRRRGQEARLRCSPMKGHSHVYWYRQLPEEGLKFMVYLQKENIIDESGMPKERFSAEFPKEGPSILRIQQVVRGDSAAYFCASSPRIREGRTDTQYFGPGTRLTVL.